These T cell receptor beta chains were read from a single sample in a study of graft-versus-host responses after intestinal transplantation. Data came from immunoSEQ multiplex PCR; TCRdb stores just in-frame clones and leaves some out. The table includes 95,000 to 110,000 clones, roughly 90% detected once. For these receptors, no antigen is known. This material consisted of unstimulated CD4+ T cells sorted from spleen or lymph node cells, taken before transplant. The origin of the receptors is a human donor who was the organ donor for an intestinal transplant. Each CDR3 is given with its conserved first and last residue. Each record gives: V gene, D gene, clone size, J gene, CDR3 DNA, CDR3 protein. D genes are given only for firm matches. Part of the rows lack a size; the others show once, few, many or a class for expanded clones.

>TRBV6-6|.|.|TRBJ1-1
TGTGCCAGCAGTTTCGACGGACTAGATGCTTTCTTT
CASSFDGLDAFF
>TRBV13|.|.|TRBJ2-2
TGTGCCAGCAGCTTACAGGGGCGAACCGGGGAGCTGTTTTTT
CASSLQGRTGELFF
>TRBV5-1|.|.|TRBJ2-5
TGCGCCAGCAGCTTGGTAGGAACAGAGACCCAGTACTTC
CASSLVGTETQYF
>TRBV7-3|.|.|TRBJ2-3
TGTGCCAGCAGCTTATTTGCGGGGGCGCCGGGCGGCACAGATACGCAGTATTTT
CASSLFAGAPGGTDTQYF
>TRBV9|.|once|TRBJ2-5
TGTGCCAGCAGCGTAGGTCCCTCCAGGGAGACCCAGTACTTC
CASSVGPSRETQYF
>TRBV6-5|TRBD1|few|TRBJ1-2
TGTGCCAGCAGTTACTCGACAGGGAATAACTATGGCTACACCTTC
CASSYSTGNNYGYTF
>TRBV6-1|.|.|TRBJ2-6
TGTGCCAGCAGTGAAACGAGGTCTTCTGGGGCCAACGTCCTGACTTTC
CASSETRSSGANVLTF
>TRBV6-1|.|.|TRBJ1-6
TGTGCCAGCAGTGAATTTCCACGGGGGAAAATAAATTCACCCCTCCACTTT
CASSEFPRGKINSPLHF
>TRBV4-1|TRBD1|.|TRBJ1-2
TGCGCCAGCAGCCAAGGAGGACAGGGGGCATTTGGCTACACCTTC
CASSQGGQGAFGYTF
>TRBV2|TRBD2|.|TRBJ2-3
TGTGCCAGCAGTGAAGGACTAGCAAGCACAGATACGCAGTATTTT
CASSEGLASTDTQYF
>TRBV19|TRBD1|.|TRBJ1-5
TGTGCCAGTAGTCCTCAAGGACAGGGGAATCAGCCCCAGCATTTT
CASSPQGQGNQPQHF
>TRBV4-1|.|.|TRBJ1-2
TGCGCCAGCAGCCAAGACAGCGGGGGCTACACCTTC
CASSQDSGGYTF
>TRBV5-1|TRBD2|.|TRBJ2-7
TGCGCCAGCAGCATAGGACTAGCGGGGAGATCCTACGAGCAGTACTTC
CASSIGLAGRSYEQYF
>TRBV13|.|few|TRBJ2-5
TGTGCCAGCAGCTTCCGGGAGACCCAGTACTTC
CASSFRETQYF
>TRBV2|.|.|TRBJ1-1
TGTGCCAAACATGAGGGTGTCGGAGCTTTCTTT
CAKHEGVGAFF
>TRBV28|.|once|TRBJ2-7
TGTGCCAGCACGGGCGTTTCCTACGAGCAGTACTTC
CASTGVSYEQYF
>TRBV9|TRBD1|.|TRBJ1-5
TGTGCCAGCAGCGTTGGGACAGGGAATCAGCCCCAGCATTTT
CASSVGTGNQPQHF
>TRBV5-1|.|.|TRBJ2-1
TGCGCCAGCAGCTTGACTGTCCATGAGCAGTTCTTC
CASSLTVHEQFF
>TRBV5-4|TRBD2|.|TRBJ2-3
TGTGCCAGCAGCCCTTCCGGGACTAGAGGCACAGATACGCAGTATTTT
CASSPSGTRGTDTQYF
>TRBV18|TRBD2|.|TRBJ2-1
TGTGCCAGCTCCGGGACTAGGGGGAATGAGCAGTTCTTC
CASSGTRGNEQFF
>TRBV6-5|TRBD1|.|TRBJ1-2
TGTGCCAGCAGTTACCCCCGCCGGGACAGGGGTTATGGCTACACCTTC
CASSYPRRDRGYGYTF
>TRBV9|TRBD1|.|TRBJ1-2
TGTGCCAGCAGCACCCGCGGGACAGTTGGCTACACCTTC
CASSTRGTVGYTF
>TRBV6-5|.|.|TRBJ1-5
TGTGCCAGCAGTTACTCGCAGTCACAGCCCCAGCATTTT
CASSYSQSQPQHF
>TRBV11-2|.|.|TRBJ1-4
TGTGCCAGCAGCTTAGATTTAGGCGAAAAACTGTTTTTT
CASSLDLGEKLFF
>TRBV4-1|TRBD2|.|TRBJ2-7
TGCGCCAGCAGCCAAGGGGCTAGCGGGAGTCCCTACGAGCAGTACTTC
CASSQGASGSPYEQYF
>TRBV5-5|.|.|TRBJ2-4
TGTGCCAGCGGACCGGGGGAAATTAGAAACATTCAGTACTTC
CASGPGEIRNIQYF
>TRBV6-5|TRBD1|.|TRBJ2-7
TGTGCCAGCCTAGCTGGGGCGACAGGGTCCTACGAGCAGTACTTC
CASLAGATGSYEQYF
>TRBV5-5|.|.|TRBJ2-5
TGTGCCAGCAGCTCGGACTATATGAGGCAAGAGACCCAGTACTTC
CASSSDYMRQETQYF
>TRBV15|TRBD2|.|TRBJ2-3
TGTGCCACCAGCGGACGCGGGGGGGATACGCAGTATTTT
CATSGRGGDTQYF
>TRBV7-9|.|.|TRBJ1-5
TGTGCCAGCAGTCCGGAGGGGAATAGCAATCAGCCCCAGCATTTT
CASSPEGNSNQPQHF
>TRBV6-1|TRBD1|few|TRBJ1-2
TGTGCCAGCAGTACAGGGGTTAGTGGCTACACCTTC
CASSTGVSGYTF
>TRBV10-2|.|.|TRBJ2-6
TGCGCCAGCAGTGATAGGGGCTCTGGGGCCAACGTCCTGACTTTC
CASSDRGSGANVLTF
>TRBV10-1|TRBD1|.|TRBJ2-1
TGCGCCAGCAGTCGGGACAGGGCCGGCAATGAGCAGTTCTTC
CASSRDRAGNEQFF
>TRBV10-3|.|.|TRBJ1-4
TGTGCCATCAGTGCGCAGGGAACGGAAAAACTGTTTTTT
CAISAQGTEKLFF
>TRBV29-1|.|.|TRBJ2-1
TGCAGCGTTGAAGAAGCTAGCCAAGGGATAAATGAGCAGTTCTTC
CSVEEASQGINEQFF
>TRBV9|TRBD1|.|TRBJ2-7
TGTGCCAGCAGCGCGCAGGGGGCCTACGAGCAGTACTTC
CASSAQGAYEQYF
>TRBV4-2|TRBD1|.|TRBJ1-4
TGTGCCAGCAGCCAAGCCGGACAGGGGGATGGGGAAAAACTGTTTTTT
CASSQAGQGDGEKLFF
>TRBV7-2|TRBD2|.|TRBJ2-7
TGTGCCAGCAGCGCTACTAGCGGGGGGGCCCACGAGCAGTACTTC
CASSATSGGAHEQYF
>TRBV5-1|.|.|TRBJ2-3
TGCGCCAGCAGTCCAGGACAGCTAACAGATACGCAGTATTTT
CASSPGQLTDTQYF
>TRBV25-1|TRBD1|.|TRBJ2-3
TGTGCCAGCAGTGAGGACAGGGTTAACACAGATACGCAGTATTTT
CASSEDRVNTDTQYF
>TRBV4-1|TRBD2|once|TRBJ2-3
TGCGCCAGCAGCCGAGGACTAGCGGGGGGAGATACGCAGTATTTT
CASSRGLAGGDTQYF
>TRBV30|.|.|TRBJ2-1
TGTGCCTGGAGTGTCAGAGGGTTTGGTGAGCAGTTCTTC
CAWSVRGFGEQFF
>TRBV2|.|.|TRBJ1-6
TGTGCCAGCGGGGGACGTTACTATAATTCACCCCTCCACTTT
CASGGRYYNSPLHF
>TRBV7-9|.|.|TRBJ1-1
TGTGCCACCCAACTGAACACTGAAGCTTTCTTT
CATQLNTEAFF
>TRBV6-1|.|few|TRBJ1-5
TGTGCCAGCAGTGTTCCCGGGAATAGCAATCAGCCCCAGCATTTT
CASSVPGNSNQPQHF
>TRBV6-1|.|.|TRBJ2-3
TGTGCCAGCAGTGCTTCATGGGGAAACACAGATACGCAGTATTTT
CASSASWGNTDTQYF
>TRBV7-2|TRBD2|once|TRBJ2-1
TGTGCCAGCAGCCGACCGCTAGCGGGAAGGGGCAATGAGCAGTTCTTC
CASSRPLAGRGNEQFF
>TRBV9|TRBD2|once|TRBJ2-5
TGTGCCAGCAGCCTCGCCGAGCGGGGAGTCCAAGAGACCCAGTACTTC
CASSLAERGVQETQYF
>TRBV5-6|TRBD1|.|TRBJ1-1
TGTGCCAGCAGCTTGCGGCAGGGGGCGGGGAACACTGAAGCTTTCTTT
CASSLRQGAGNTEAFF
>TRBV4-1|.|.|TRBJ2-4
TGCGCCAGCAGCCAAGTCGATGTAGAGATTCAGTACTTC
CASSQVDVEIQYF
>TRBV30|.|.|TRBJ2-7
TGTGCCTGGAGTGGAGAGGTCGGCGAGCAGTACTTC
CAWSGEVGEQYF
>TRBV5-1|.|few|TRBJ2-5
TGCGCCAGCAGTCCTGGGGAAGTCGGAACCCAGTACTTC
CASSPGEVGTQYF
>TRBV5-1|.|.|TRBJ1-3
TGCGCCAGCAGCTTGGGCGGAGGGGACTCTGGAAACACCATATATTTT
CASSLGGGDSGNTIYF
>TRBV11-3|.|.|TRBJ2-2
TGTGCCAGCAGCTTTTATACCGGGGAGCTGTTTTTT
CASSFYTGELFF
>TRBV2|.|.|TRBJ1-3
TGTGCCAGCAGTTCCTACCAGGTTGCTGGAAACACCATATATTTT
CASSSYQVAGNTIYF
>TRBV19|.|once|TRBJ2-2
TGTGCCAGCCTTAGCGGAACAGCGACGAACACCGGGGAGCTGTTTTTT
CASLSGTATNTGELFF
>TRBV18|.|.|TRBJ1-4
TGTGCCAGCTCACCAACGGGGGCTAATGAAAAACTGTTTTTT
CASSPTGANEKLFF
>TRBV11-3|TRBD2|.|TRBJ2-7
TGTGCCAGCAACCCTAGCGGCCATACATACGAGCAGTACTTC
CASNPSGHTYEQYF
>TRBV9|.|.|TRBJ2-3
TGTGCCAGCAGCGGAACCCTTACAGATACGCAGTATTTT
CASSGTLTDTQYF